The sequence of this T cell receptor beta chain was determined in a study of human T cells and chemical hapten exposure. TCRdb re-analysed the RACE reads in MiXCR, keeping a single row per CDR3 protein. The sample comprises 60,000 to 65,000 distinct CDR3 sequences, 11% of which are singletons, and about 2.3% rests with the top ten. Study-level findings and limits: Having alopecia, donors may respond immunologically unlike healthy people.

From germline, CDR1 is DFQATT and CDR2 SNEGSKA (reference sequence). The V end was cut by 1 base, the J end by 2 bases, with 10 bases between. There are 14 residues in the CDR3. As to time point: patch test 3, about 24 weeks after DPC sensitization. Treatment reported: therapeutic diphenylcyclopropenone sensitization with weekly scalp DPC. This clonotype has a handful of counts. As yet, its antigen is unknown. The J gene is TRBJ2-3, the V gene TRBV20-1; D perhaps matches TRBD1 (5 bases). The source of this sequence is a woman in her twenties or thirties with alopecia areata. Some clones in this sample may be carry-over from other donors' samples. Source: whole blood, taken in connection with sensitization to the hapten diphenylcyclopropenone (DPC). CDR3 DNA sequence: TGCAGTGCTAGAGGCAGGACACACACAGATACGCAGTATTTT. Its protein is CSARGRTHTDTQYF.